A single sample gave rise to the 8 T cell receptor beta chains below, sequenced in a study of control samples from healthy donors and cancer patients. TCRdb's table, derived via immunoSEQ multiplex PCR, lists solely in-frame clones and lacks some. This table holds 24,000 or so clones, under 95% found once. Source material: PBMCs. The receptors originated from a man aged 50-59 years with lung cancer.

J is TRBJ1-5 and V is TRBV19, with 11 positions matching TRBD1. Unmatched junction bases numbered 6, after V lost 3 bases and J lost 5 bases. The CDR3 contains 16 residues. Germline V gene lookup returns CDR1 LNHDA and CDR2 SQIVND (reference sequence). CDR3 sequence (DNA): TGTGCCAGTAGTATGGCTGGACAGGGGGCCCATCAGCCCCAGCATTTT. It encodes CASSMAGQGAHQPQHF.

The chain uses TRBV29-1 and TRBJ2-5; 11 bases map to TRBD2. Losses at the gene ends were 1 base for V and 3 bases for J; bases not matched to a gene: 13. The germline V gene has CDR1 SQVTM and CDR2 ANQGSEA. The CDR3 is 18 amino acids. The CDR3 DNA is TGCAGCGTTGAAGTGGGGCTAGCGGGGGGCCACCTCAAAGAGACCCAGTACTTC. This gives the protein CSVEVGLAGGHLKETQYF.

V gene TRBV6-2 or TRBV6-3 combines with J gene TRBJ2-3, with D unclear. The length of the CDR3 is 13 residues. V was trimmed by 4 bases and J by 3 bases, leaving 8 bases between them. Germline V gene lookup returns CDR1 MNHEY and CDR2 SVGEGT. As DNA, the CDR3 is TGTGCCAGCAGTTTACTTTCAACAGATACGCAGTATTTT. The encoded protein is CASSLLSTDTQYF.

This chain's CDR3 is CATSGASGNQETQYF. CDR3 bases: TGTGCCACCTCAGGGGCTAGCGGAAACCAAGAGACCCAGTACTTC. The chain recombines TRBV19 with TRBJ2-5; D is possibly TRBD2 (7 bases). Germline CDR1 and CDR2: LNHDA and SQIVND (reference sequence). CDR3 length: 15 residues. The V end was cut by 10 bases, the J end by 0 bases, with 18 bases between.

This clone was seen once. V gene TRBV10-3 combines with J gene TRBJ1-1; 10 bases are a match to TRBD1. The CDR3 contains 14 residues. Germline CDR1 and CDR2: ENHRY and SYGVKD. V trimming: 6 bases; J trimming: 8 bases; junction bases outside the gene matches: 9. The chain's CDR3 is CAIRGGQGPSEAFF. The CDR3 nucleotides read TGTGCCATCAGGGGGGGACAGGGGCCGTCCGAAGCTTTCTTT.

This clone has a single count. The chain couples TRBV18 to TRBJ2-2, with 8 bases that match TRBD1. V lost 3 bases and J lost 1; bases outside the gene matches: 1. Germline CDR1 KGHSH, CDR2 LQKENI. CDR3 length equals 15 residues. The CDR3 bases are TGTGCCAGCTCACCTGGACAGGGGAACACCGGGGAGCTGTTTTTT. It encodes CASSPGQGNTGELFF. The full variable domain, rest sourced from reference TRBV18 and TRBJ2-2, is NAGVMQNPRHLVRRRGQEARLRCSPMKGHSHVYWYRQLPEEGLKFMVYLQKENIIDESGMPKERFSAEFPKEGPSILRIQQVVRGDSAAYFCASSPGQGNTGELFFGEGSRLTVL.

The V gene is TRBV19, the J gene TRBJ1-1; 9 nucleotides align to TRBD1. Trimming took 5 bases from V and 8 from J; bases not matched to a gene: 12. CDR1 is LNHDA, CDR2 SQIVND, per germline (reference sequence). The length of the CDR3 is 15 residues. This CDR3 reads CASSSQTGGNEEAFF. In nucleotides, the CDR3 is TGTGCCAGTAGTTCCCAGACAGGGGGAAATGAAGAAGCTTTCTTT.

J is TRBJ2-2 and V is TRBV19; D is undetermined. This CDR3 is 14 amino acids long. Germline V gene sequence: CDR1 LNHDA, CDR2 SQIVND (reference sequence). Trimming pared 6 bases from V and 4 bases from J, leaving 12 bases between. The chain's CDR3 is CASSPVVGTGELFF. The CDR3 DNA reads TGTGCCAGTAGCCCTGTTGTGGGCACCGGGGAGCTGTTTTTT.